A selection of T cell receptor beta chains follows, all from one sample in a study of T cell responses to AZD1222 COVID-19 vaccine. Repertoires were generated with immunoSEQ multiplex PCR, while TCRdb's copy carries only in-frame clones and drops some. The data contain more than 95,000 clones, about 90% of them singletons. The starting material was peripheral blood, obtained 28 days after the second AZD1222 dose. The receptors shown here come from an adult who received the AZD1222 COVID-19 vaccine. Each CDR3 is given with its conserved first and last residue. The D gene is left open where the match is weak. Size values are once, few and many counts, or a class for expanded clones, and some rows have none.

j_call v_call d_call clone_size cdr3_aa cdr3_nt
TRBJ2-3 TRBV5-4 TRBD2 . CASSSTSGTDTQYF TGTGCCAGCTCCTCGACTAGCGGCACAGATACGCAGTATTTT
TRBJ2-3 TRBV7-9 . . CASSLEGDTQYF TGTGCCAGCAGCTTAGAGGGAGATACGCAGTATTTT
TRBJ2-1 TRBV3-1/TRBV3-2 . . CASSQGDYYNEQFF TGTGCCAGCAGCCAGGGAGACTACTACAATGAGCAGTTCTTC
TRBJ2-1 TRBV10-1 TRBD2 . CASSDPSGTRNEQFF TGCGCCAGCAGTGACCCTTCCGGGACTAGAAATGAGCAGTTCTTC
TRBJ1-2 TRBV1 . . CTSSRRIRRPSSYGYTF TGCACCAGCAGCCGACGTATCCGGAGGCCCTCTAGCTATGGCTACACCTTC
TRBJ2-6 TRBV7-2 TRBD2 . CASSKLAGGFSGANVLTF TGTGCCAGCAGCAAACTAGCGGGGGGTTTCTCTGGGGCCAACGTCCTGACTTTC
TRBJ2-1 TRBV10-3 . . CAISQTTFSYNEQFF TGTGCCATCAGTCAAACTACTTTCTCCTACAATGAGCAGTTCTTC
TRBJ1-2 TRBV7-9 TRBD1 . CASSLRDRVEYGYTF TGTGCCAGCAGCCTCCGGGACAGGGTCGAATATGGCTACACCTTC
TRBJ2-7 TRBV25-1 . few CASSEQVGRSYEQYF TGTGCCAGCAGTGAACAGGTTGGAAGATCCTACGAGCAGTACTTC
TRBJ2-2 TRBV5-1 . . CASSVTDTGELFF TGCGCCAGCAGCGTGACAGACACCGGGGAGCTGTTTTTT
TRBJ2-6 TRBV28 . . CASRVNAGANVLTF TGTGCCAGCAGGGTCAACGCGGGGGCCAACGTCCTGACTTTC
TRBJ2-7 TRBV28 . . CASSYGNYEQYF TGTGCCAGCAGCTACGGAAACTACGAGCAGTACTTC
TRBJ2-1 TRBV24-1 TRBD2 . CATMRGSSYNEQFF TGTGCCACCATGCGCGGGAGTTCCTACAATGAGCAGTTCTTC
TRBJ2-2 TRBV19 . . CASSSGRFTAGELFF TGTGCCAGTAGTAGCGGGCGGTTCACGGCCGGGGAGCTGTTTTTT
TRBJ2-5 TRBV5-4 TRBD2 . CASSLGTSGPQETQYF TGTGCCAGCAGCTTGGGGACTAGCGGACCACAAGAGACCCAGTACTTC
TRBJ2-1 TRBV21-1 . . CASSPMGAGRLNEQFF TGTGCCAGCAGCCCGATGGGGGCAGGGAGGTTGAATGAGCAGTTCTTC